The clone carrying this T cell receptor beta chain was counted many times. Its specificity is not known. This sample is drawn from a study of T cells in Graves' hyperthyroidism and ophthalmopathy. General study points: A 13 V-J model separated ophthalmopathy from stable hyperthyroidism. Most clonotypes expanded in thyroid above 0.001 were likewise present in blood.

The length of the CDR3 is 16 residues. V was pared by 7 bases and J by 1 base, with 20 bases between. Germline CDR1 and CDR2: SGHRS and YFSETQ. Patients aged 18 to 65 had newly diagnosed hyperthyroidism that had lasted under 2 months. Lactation, pregnancy, other autoimmune disease or uncontrolled infection led to exclusion of patients. RNA transcripts were the template for amplifying TCR beta CDR3 regions. Carried out on the TCR CDR3, a first-round RT-PCR used the HTBI primer set. TCRdb re-called the multiplex PCR reads through MiXCR, storing one row per CDR3 protein. The sample holds approximately 590,000 distinct CDR3 sequences, roughly 14% seen once.

The TCR originated in a young woman with Graves' hyperthyroidism. The specimen was blood. The chain uses TRBV5-1 and TRBJ1-1; possible D gene TRBD1, 5 bases. CDR3 loop: CASWGGSGNWNTEAFF. The DNA of the CDR3 is TGCGCCAGCTGGGGGGGAAGCGGAAACTGGAACACTGAAGCTTTCTTT. Together with reference TRBV5-1 and TRBJ1-1, the CDR3 gives the full variable domain: KAGVTQTPRYLIKTRGQQVTLSCSPISGHRSVSWYQQTPGQGLQFLFEYFSETQRNKGNFPGRFSGRQFSNSRSEMNVSTLELGDSALYLCASWGGSGNWNTEAFFGQGTRLTVV.